Below, 31 T cell receptor beta chains from the same sample are listed, as sequenced in a study of T cell changes during pregnancy in multiple sclerosis (dated by TCRdb to about 2019). Libraries came from the immunoSEQ multiplex PCR assay. The clones in this table, taken by TCRdb from immuneACCESS, are in-frame only. Not every clone is retained; where verified, under half of the shortfall comes from an unresolved V gene, and the cause of the rest is unknown. In this sample the table shows about 49,000 clones, over 90% of which occur a single time. The top ten constitute 5.5% to 7% of the sample. This sample comprised CD8+ T cells from peripheral blood mononuclear cells, obtained in the first trimester of pregnancy. The receptors stem from a female donor with multiple sclerosis, enrolled in a pregnancy study.

This clone was counted ten times or more. The J gene is TRBJ1-5, the V gene TRBV2; no clear D gene. With 5 bases removed from V and 1 base from J, the gap between germline ends came to 6 bases. The CDR3 is made up of 13 amino acids. The germline gives CDR1 SNHLY, CDR2 FYNNEI. CDR3 amino acids: CASSSYSNQPQHF. The CDR3 DNA reads as TGTGCCAGCAGTAGCTACAGCAATCAGCCCCAGCATTTT.

This chain connects TRBV5-5 to TRBJ2-2, with 7 bases identical to TRBD1. Germline V gives CDR1 SGHKS, CDR2 YYEKEE (reference sequence). The V gene end was trimmed by 1 base and the J gene end by 2 bases; junction bases not matched to a gene: 2. CDR3 length: 15 residues. This chain's CDR3 is CASSLHRGNTGELFF. In DNA form, the CDR3 reads TGTGCCAGCAGCTTGCACAGGGGAAACACCGGGGAGCTGTTTTTT.

J is TRBJ2-7 and V is TRBV27; D is unresolved. The germline V and J ends were trimmed by 3 bases and 2 bases, with 14 bases remaining between them. The CDR3 is 15 amino acids. From germline, CDR1 is MNHEY and CDR2 SMNVEV (reference sequence). The CDR3 coding sequence is TGTGCCAGCAGTTTGAGCCCAATGCAAACCTACGAGCAGTACTTC. Amino acid sequence: CASSLSPMQTYEQYF.

The V gene is TRBV27, the J gene TRBJ1-5; 8 bases agree with TRBD1. The CDR3 is 14 amino acids. Losses at the gene ends were 6 bases for V and 6 bases for J; bases not matched to a gene: 7. The germline V gene encodes CDR1 MNHEY and CDR2 SMNVEV (reference sequence). In nucleotides, the CDR3 is TGTGCCAGCAGCCTCGGGACAGGCGGTCAGCCCCAGCATTTT. Encoded protein: CASSLGTGGQPQHF.

The V gene is TRBV7-9, the J gene TRBJ1-1; D gene unclear. V was cut by 4 bases and J by 0 bases, with 12 bases left in between. The CDR3 extends over 15 amino acids. CDR1 is SEHNR, CDR2 FQNEAQ, per germline (reference sequence). The CDR3 protein is CASSSNSDLNTEAFF. The CDR3 DNA reads as TGTGCCAGCAGCTCAAACAGTGATTTGAACACTGAAGCTTTCTTT.

The rearrangement joins TRBV7-7 to TRBJ2-1, with a possible D match to TRBD2 (6 bases). CDR1 and CDR2 (germline): SSHAT, FNYEAQ (reference sequence). The CDR3 has 17 residues. Trimming shortened V by 3 bases and J by 0 bases, and 15 bases separated the two germline ends. In nucleotides, the CDR3 is TGTGCCAGCAGCTTGGGTTCGGGGCGGGGCTCCTACAATGAGCAGTTCTTC. This codes for CASSLGSGRGSYNEQFF.

The chain joins TRBV9 to TRBJ2-1, with 10 bases identical to TRBD2. This CDR3 region has 15 residues. Losses at the gene ends were 2 bases for V and 8 bases for J; bases not matched to a gene: 7. The V gene's germline CDR1 is SGDLS and CDR2 YYNGEE. CDR3 protein: CASSVLAGASDEQFF. The CDR3 DNA sequence: TGTGCCAGCAGCGTGCTAGCGGGGGCCAGCGATGAGCAGTTCTTC.

This chain connects TRBV6-1 to TRBJ2-7; a weak D match, TRBD1 (6 bases). The V and J ends lost 3 bases and 3 bases respectively, with 12 bases between them. Germline V lookup: CDR1 MNHNS, CDR2 SASEGT. The CDR3 sequence is 14 residues long. CDR3 amino acids: CASSEVGAGYEQYF. The CDR3 DNA reads TGTGCCAGCAGTGAGGTGGGGGCTGGCTACGAGCAGTACTTC.

The chain employs TRBV19 and TRBJ2-7; D remains ambiguous. Germline CDR1 reads LNHDA; CDR2 reads SQIVND (reference sequence). This CDR3 contains 13 residues. V dropped 5 bases and J dropped 4 bases, with 12 bases sitting between them. The CDR3 protein is CASSQPRSYEQYF. CDR3 coding DNA: TGTGCCAGTAGTCAACCCCGGTCTTACGAGCAGTACTTC.

This rearrangement joins TRBV11-2 to TRBJ1-1; the match to TRBD1 covers 8 bases. CDR1 is SGHAT, CDR2 FQNNGV, per germline. The CDR3 runs 16 residues. Germline trimming cut 2 bases from V and 1 base from J; bases unmatched to any gene: 6. DNA of the CDR3: TGTGCCAGCAGCTTATTTGTAGGGACAGGGAACACTGAAGCTTTCTTT. This encodes CASSLFVGTGNTEAFF.

The chain employs TRBV27 and TRBJ2-7, with D tentatively TRBD1 (5 bases). There are 14 residues in the CDR3. The V gene lost 3 bases and the J gene lost 2 bases, with 11 bases spanning the gap. Germline V CDR1 and CDR2: MNHEY, SMNVEV (reference sequence). The CDR3 here is CASSFARTPYEQYF. The CDR3 DNA reads TGTGCCAGCAGTTTTGCGAGGACACCCTACGAGCAGTACTTC.

J is TRBJ2-3 and V is TRBV7-2, with 7 bases fitting TRBD1. The CDR3 has 17 amino acids. Germline V gene sequence: CDR1 SGHTA, CDR2 FQGNSA. V trimming: 2 bases; J trimming: 1 base; junction bases outside the gene matches: 9. The CDR3: CASSLIRQGWGTDTQYF. In DNA form, the CDR3 reads TGTGCCAGCAGCTTAATCCGACAGGGATGGGGCACAGATACGCAGTATTTT.

V and J are TRBV6-5 and TRBJ2-1; 7 bases are shared with TRBD1. The CDR3 has 15 residues. The junction had 3 bases not matched to a gene; V was cut back by 4 bases and J by 0 bases. In germline, CDR1 is MNHEY, CDR2 SVGAGI. CDR3 sequence (DNA): TGTGCCAGCAGTTCGGACAGGCCCTCCTACAATGAGCAGTTCTTC. The encoded protein is CASSSDRPSYNEQFF.

V and J are TRBV28 and TRBJ1-5; D is possibly TRBD1 (6 bases). The V end was cut by 6 bases, the J end by 2 bases, with 14 bases between. The CDR3 has 15 amino acids. Germline CDR1 MDHEN, CDR2 SYDVKM. As DNA, the CDR3 is TGTGCCAGCAGGGGGGCGGACAGTCGCAATCAGCCCCAGCATTTT. This translates into CASRGADSRNQPQHF.

CDR3 protein: CASSLRAGKYEQYF. CDR3 in DNA: TGTGCCAGCAGCTTAAGGGCGGGAAAGTACGAGCAGTACTTC. The V and J genes are TRBV11-2 and TRBJ2-7; D possibly corresponds to TRBD2 (6 bases). The ends were cut back, 2 bases at V and 4 bases at J, with 12 bases in the middle. In germline, CDR1 is SGHAT, CDR2 FQNNGV. The CDR3 covers 14 residues. Combining the CDR3 with reference TRBV11-2 and TRBJ2-7 gives the whole variable domain EAGVAQSPRYKIIEKRQSVAFWCNPISGHATLYWYQQILGQGPKLLIQFQNNGVVDDSQLPKDRFSAERLKGVDSTLKIQPAKLEDSAVYLCASSLRAGKYEQYFGPGTRLTVT.

The DNA of the CDR3 is TGTGCCAGCAGCTTGTGGACTAGCGGGAACTACGAGCAGTACTTC. Protein sequence: CASSLWTSGNYEQYF. The J gene is TRBJ2-7, the V gene TRBV5-4; 12 bases fit TRBD2. Germline V gene data show CDR1 as SGHNT and CDR2 as YYREEE (reference sequence). The length of the CDR3 is 15 residues. The V gene end was trimmed by 1 base and the J gene end by 3 bases; junction bases not matched to a gene: 2. Based on the CDR3 plus reference TRBV5-4 and TRBJ2-7, the full variable domain is ETGVTQSPTHLIKTRGQQVTLRCSSQSGHNTVSWYQQALGQGPQFIFQYYREEENGRGNFPPRFSGLQFPNYSSELNVNALELDDSALYLCASSLWTSGNYEQYFGPGTRLTVT.

The chain has TRBV27 and TRBJ1-2; TRBD1 matches at 7 bases. V gave up 6 bases and J gave up 4 bases; unmatched junction bases: 8. This CDR3 has 14 amino acids. The germline V gene encodes CDR1 MNHEY and CDR2 SMNVEV (reference sequence). CDR3 in amino acids: CASRRTGAGYGYTF. The CDR3 bases are TGTGCCAGCAGACGTACAGGGGCGGGCTATGGCTACACCTTC.

V gene TRBV21-1 combines with J gene TRBJ2-5; the D call in the table, TRBD2, was not verified against the DNA. TRBV21-1 is classified as a pseudogene. The CDR3 contains 18 residues. CDR3 sequence reads: CASSKEKWTSGRLETQYF. The CDR3 coding sequence is TGTGCCAGCAGCAAGGAGAAGTGGACTAGCGGGAGGTTAGAGACCCAGTACTTC.

The chain couples TRBV5-1 to TRBJ2-1; 9 nucleotides line up with TRBD1. Per germline, CDR1 SGHRS and CDR2 YFSETQ. CDR3 length: 13 residues. V lost 4 bases to trimming and J lost 8 bases; unmatched junction nucleotides: 4. The CDR3 loop reads CASSKGTGYEQFF. Here the CDR3 DNA reads TGCGCCAGCAGCAAAGGGACAGGGTATGAGCAGTTCTTC.

This clone showed up just once. The CDR3, as DNA: TGTGCCAGTAGTATAGGGGCGGGGGTGAGTCAGCCCCAGCATTTT. As protein: CASSIGAGVSQPQHF. V is TRBV19 and J is TRBJ1-5; maybe TRBD1 (5 bases). The CDR3 length is 15 residues. Deletions cut 1 base from V and 6 bases from J, with 13 bases between. Germline V gene lookup returns CDR1 LNHDA and CDR2 SQIVND (reference sequence).

The rearrangement uses TRBV19 and TRBJ2-5; D is perhaps TRBD1 (5 bases). This CDR3 region has 14 residues. Per the germline V gene, CDR1 is LNHDA and CDR2 is SQIVND (reference sequence). Trimming took 3 bases from V and 3 from J, leaving 11 bases between them. The CDR3 DNA reads as TGTGCCAGTAGTATGGGCCAGGGAAAAGAGACCCAGTACTTC. Protein: CASSMGQGKETQYF.

The chain carries TRBV7-9 and TRBJ1-2, with 9 bases identical to TRBD1. This CDR3 region has 14 residues. The J segment lost 8 bases and the V segment lost 1 base, leaving 5 bases of the junction unmatched. Germline CDR1 reads SEHNR; CDR2 reads FQNEAQ (reference sequence). The chain's CDR3 is CASSLVGQGWGYTF. Here the CDR3 DNA reads TGTGCCAGCAGCTTAGTTGGACAGGGGTGGGGCTACACCTTC.

The chain has TRBV7-3 and TRBJ1-1; D might be TRBD1 (5 bases). This CDR3 is 15 amino acids long. Germline-derived CDR1 and CDR2 are SGHTA and FQGTGA. The ends were cut back, 0 bases at V and 2 bases at J, with 10 bases in the middle. As DNA, the CDR3 is TGTGCCAGCAGCTTAACTCGAAGGGGAAACACTGAAGCTTTCTTT. It specifies CASSLTRRGNTEAFF.

The chain joins TRBV12-5 to TRBJ1-4, with 10 positions matching TRBD1. Germline loops: CDR1 LGHNT, CDR2 FRNRAP. CDR3 length equals 16 residues. The ends lost 2 bases at V and 8 bases at J; junction bases unmatched: 8. The CDR3 spells CASGLPKDRGKEKLFF. The CDR3 DNA reads as TGTGCTAGTGGTTTGCCGAAGGACAGGGGGAAGGAAAAACTGTTTTTT.

The chain has TRBV2 and TRBJ2-1; TRBD2 matches 9 bases. The germline CDR1 and CDR2 sequences are SNHLY and FYNNEI. The CDR3 consists of 14 residues. With V trimmed by 8 bases and J by 3 bases, 5 bases remained unmatched. CDR3 bases: TGTGCCAGCGAGACTAGCGGTTTCTACAATGAGCAGTTCTTC. The encoded protein is CASETSGFYNEQFF.

V usage is TRBV27 and J usage is TRBJ2-1; 7 nucleotides align to TRBD2. The CDR3 runs to 15 residues. V gave up 0 bases and J gave up 9 bases; unmatched junction bases: 8. Germline CDR1 is MNHEY and CDR2 is SMNVEV (reference sequence). Here the CDR3 reads CASSLSLAGTREQFF. The CDR3 DNA reads TGTGCCAGCAGTTTATCATTAGCGGGTACGCGTGAGCAGTTCTTC.

This clone appeared a single time. The chain employs TRBV10-1 and TRBJ1-4, with a tentative D call TRBD1 (6 bases). CDR3 length equals 18 residues. Trimming removed 4 bases from V and 1 base from J, with 19 bases in between. The germline gives CDR1 WNHNN, CDR2 SYGVQD (reference sequence). CDR3 nucleotides: TGCGCCAGCAGTGGGGAGCCCCACAGGGATAAAACTAATGAAAAACTGTTTTTT. Translated: CASSGEPHRDKTNEKLFF.

The CDR3 DNA sequence: TGTGCCAGCAGCTTGGTTAGCGGGGGGTACAATGAGCAGTTCTTC. Translating gives CASSLVSGGYNEQFF. The rearrangement joins TRBV5-4 to TRBJ2-1, with 10 bases that match TRBD2. The germline V gene encodes CDR1 SGHNT and CDR2 YYREEE (reference sequence). The CDR3 length is 15 residues. The V segment lost 0 bases and the J segment 4 bases; nucleotides outside the gene matches: 1.

The chain uses TRBV7-9 and TRBJ2-1; D possibly corresponds to TRBD1 (6 bases). The CDR3 is 15 amino acids. V shed 5 bases and J shed 3 bases, with 14 bases lying between them. Germline loops: CDR1 SEHNR, CDR2 FQNEAQ (reference sequence). As DNA, the CDR3 is TGTGCCAGCAGCCCCTCAGAAGGGGGCTACAATGAGCAGTTCTTC. This codes for CASSPSEGGYNEQFF.

This chain links TRBV4-3 with TRBJ2-2; D is perhaps TRBD1 (6 bases). The CDR3 loop spans 16 amino acids. V was pared by 0 bases and J by 8 bases, with 16 bases between. Per the germline V gene, CDR1 is LGHNA and CDR2 is YSLEER. CDR3: CASSQDSSGGRGELFF. The CDR3 DNA follows: TGCGCCAGCAGCCAAGATTCGTCTGGGGGCCGTGGGGAGCTGTTTTTT.

This clone is a singleton in its sample. The chain is built from TRBV5-1 and TRBJ2-7; 9 nucleotides align to TRBD1. After removal of 0 bases from V and 6 bases from J, the junction contained 1 base not matched to a gene. Germline values: CDR1 SGHRS, CDR2 YFSETQ. The CDR3 has 13 amino acids. DNA of the CDR3: TGCGCCAGCAGCTTGGGACAGGGGGGCGAGCAGTACTTC. Protein: CASSLGQGGEQYF.